This TCR beta chain was retrieved from a study of shared clonotypes between healthy human individuals. The CDR3 has 15 residues. V lost 4 bases, J lost 0 bases, and 10 bases lay in between. Germline V lookup: CDR1 LNHDA, CDR2 SQIVND (reference sequence). Deep was the level at which the assay was run. Evenly divided among several immunoSEQ plates was the genomic DNA of each subset. The assay was immunoSEQ multiplex PCR, and TCRdb's table has in-frame clones only and misses some. The sample lists about 2 million clones, 85% to 95% seen once, with 0.1% to 0.15% in the top ten. The sample comprised naive CD4+ T cells sorted from blood. This sample's subset: CD45RA+ positively selected. This sequence joins TRBV19 and TRBJ1-3, with D unresolved. The receptor was derived from a man between 18 and 29 years old in good health. The CDR3 spells CASSRAGPSGNTIYF. The DNA for the CDR3 is TGTGCCAGTAGTAGGGCAGGCCCCTCTGGAAACACCATATATTTT.